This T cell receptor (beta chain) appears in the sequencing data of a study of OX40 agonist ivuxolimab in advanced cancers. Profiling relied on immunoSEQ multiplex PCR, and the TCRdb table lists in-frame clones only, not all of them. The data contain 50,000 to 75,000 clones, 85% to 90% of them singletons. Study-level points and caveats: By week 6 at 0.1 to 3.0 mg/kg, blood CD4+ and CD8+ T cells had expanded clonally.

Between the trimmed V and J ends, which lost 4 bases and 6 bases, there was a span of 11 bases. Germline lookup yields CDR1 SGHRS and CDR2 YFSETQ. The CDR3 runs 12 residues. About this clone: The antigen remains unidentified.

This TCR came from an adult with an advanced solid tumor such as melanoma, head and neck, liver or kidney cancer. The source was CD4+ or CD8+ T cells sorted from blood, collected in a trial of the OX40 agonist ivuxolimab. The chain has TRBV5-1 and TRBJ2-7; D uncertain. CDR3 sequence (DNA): TGCGCCAGCAGCCCGGACGCACCCGAGCAGTACTTC. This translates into CASSPDAPEQYF. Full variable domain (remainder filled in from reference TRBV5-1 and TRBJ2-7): KAGVTQTPRYLIKTRGQQVTLSCSPISGHRSVSWYQQTPGQGLQFLFEYFSETQRNKGNFPGRFSGRQFSNSRSEMNVSTLELGDSALYLCASSPDAPEQYFGPGTRLTVT.